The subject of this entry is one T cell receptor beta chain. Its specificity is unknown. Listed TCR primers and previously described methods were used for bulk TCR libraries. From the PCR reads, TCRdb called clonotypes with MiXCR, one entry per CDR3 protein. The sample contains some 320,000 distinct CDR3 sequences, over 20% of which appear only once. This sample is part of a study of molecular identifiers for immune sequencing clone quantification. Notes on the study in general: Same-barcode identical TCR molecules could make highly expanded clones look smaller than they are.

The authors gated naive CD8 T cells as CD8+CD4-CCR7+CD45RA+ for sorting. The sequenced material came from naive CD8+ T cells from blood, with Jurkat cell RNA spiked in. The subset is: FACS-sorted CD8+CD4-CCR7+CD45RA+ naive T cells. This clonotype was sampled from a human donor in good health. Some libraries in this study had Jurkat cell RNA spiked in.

The CDR3 DNA is TGTGCCACCAGTGACCGAATTAGTCCCAGCGAGCAGTACTTC. This sequence encodes CATSDRISPSEQYF. V gene TRBV24-1 combines with J gene TRBJ2-7; D remains ambiguous. This CDR3 comprises 14 residues. Between the trimmed V and J ends, which lost 4 bases and 6 bases, there was a span of 15 bases. Germline CDR1 reads KGHDR; CDR2 reads SFDVKD.